This TCR beta chain was sequenced for a study of T-cell reconstitution after alpha-beta-depleted transplantation in children. Unique molecular identifiers tagged the TCRbeta library. TCRdb fed the PCR reads into MiXCR, producing one record per CDR3 protein. The sample records tens of thousands of distinct CDR3 sequences, 5.8% being singletons. The V segment lost 7 bases and the J segment 5 bases; nucleotides outside the gene matches: 9. Germline CDR1 MNHEY, CDR2 SMNVEV (reference sequence). The CDR3 runs to 14 residues. This clonotype has only a few counts. Its specificity is unknown. Findings and limits, study-wide: Once a year had passed after transplant, T-cell counts and diversity came mostly from newly produced T cells. Several hundred expanded graft clones reportedly gave rise to the alpha-beta T cells present about two months after transplant. Surviving thymic progenitors and recipient T cells were the source of high TCRbeta diversity at day 60 in some patients.

The material was PBMCs, mostly from graft donor cells, obtained 60 days after TCRalphabeta/CD19-depleted stem cell transplant. The chain links TRBV27 to TRBJ2-3; 7 positions match TRBD1. This TCR was sampled from a female patient under 10 years old who had a stem cell transplant for aplastic anemia, so the T cells may come from the graft donor. This CDR3 is CASNRGLVRDTQYF. The CDR3 DNA is TGTGCCAGCAACAGGGGCTTGGTGAGAGATACGCAGTATTTT.